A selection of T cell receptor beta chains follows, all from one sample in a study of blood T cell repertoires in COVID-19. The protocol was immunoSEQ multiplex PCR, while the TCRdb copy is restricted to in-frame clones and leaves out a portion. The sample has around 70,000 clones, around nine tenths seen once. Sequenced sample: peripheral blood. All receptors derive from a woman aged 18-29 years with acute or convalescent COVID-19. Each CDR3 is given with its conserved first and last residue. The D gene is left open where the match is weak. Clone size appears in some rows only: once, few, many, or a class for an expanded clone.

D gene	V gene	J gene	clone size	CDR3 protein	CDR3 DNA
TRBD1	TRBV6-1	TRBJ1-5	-	CASRETGGYSNQPQHF	TGTGCCAGCAGGGAAACAGGGGGCTATAGCAATCAGCCCCAGCATTTT
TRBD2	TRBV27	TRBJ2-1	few	CASSSLSGSGSNEQFF	TGTGCCAGCAGTTCCCTTAGCGGGAGCGGGTCCAATGAGCAGTTCTTC
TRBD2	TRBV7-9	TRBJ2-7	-	CASSLAGAGADYEQYF	TGTGCCAGCAGCTTAGCGGGAGCGGGGGCCGATTACGAGCAGTACTTC
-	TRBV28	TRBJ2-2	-	CASRQTGSNTGELFF	TGTGCCAGCAGGCAAACAGGGTCTAACACCGGGGAGCTGTTTTTT
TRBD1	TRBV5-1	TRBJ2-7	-	CASSPDRDLGLGEQYF	TGCGCCAGCAGCCCCGACAGGGATTTGGGTTTAGGCGAGCAGTACTTC
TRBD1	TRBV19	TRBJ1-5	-	CASSPGQGAIWRPQHF	TGTGCCAGTAGCCCGGGACAGGGGGCGATTTGGAGGCCCCAGCATTTT
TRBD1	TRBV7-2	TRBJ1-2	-	CASSFGQGVNYGYTF	TGTGCCAGCAGCTTCGGACAGGGGGTTAACTATGGCTACACCTTC
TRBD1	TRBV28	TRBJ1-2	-	CATLDREVYGYTF	TGTGCCACCCTGGACAGGGAAGTCTATGGCTACACCTTC
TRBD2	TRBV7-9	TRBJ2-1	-	CASGELAVSYNEQFF	TGTGCCAGCGGAGAACTAGCGGTTTCCTACAATGAGCAGTTCTTC
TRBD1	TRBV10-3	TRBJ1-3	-	CAISETGGRSGNTIYF	TGTGCCATCAGTGAGACAGGGGGCAGGTCTGGAAACACCATATATTTT
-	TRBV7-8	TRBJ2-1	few	CASSPLTGYSYNEQFF	TGTGCCAGCAGCCCACTTACCGGGTACTCCTACAATGAGCAGTTCTTC
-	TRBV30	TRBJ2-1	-	CAWTGVVGYNEQFF	TGTGCCTGGACCGGAGTAGTAGGCTACAATGAGCAGTTCTTC
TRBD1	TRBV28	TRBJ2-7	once	CASSWDRSYEQYF	TGTGCCAGCAGTTGGGACAGGTCCTACGAGCAGTACTTC
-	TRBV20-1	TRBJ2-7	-	CSASSGGEIYEQYF	TGCAGTGCTAGTTCCGGCGGAGAAATCTACGAGCAGTACTTC
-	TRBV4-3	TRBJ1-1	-	CASSQVGGNTEAFF	TGCGCCAGCAGCCAAGTGGGGGGGAACACTGAAGCTTTCTTT
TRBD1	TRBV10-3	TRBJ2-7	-	CAISEGTGTYEQYF	TGTGCCATCAGTGAGGGGACAGGGACTTACGAGCAGTACTTC
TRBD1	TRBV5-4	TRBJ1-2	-	CASSYIGQDYGYTF	TGTGCCAGCAGCTACATAGGACAGGACTATGGCTACACCTTC